This TCR beta chain was identified in a study of cytomegalovirus exposure and HLA in healthy donors. The PCR made use of 60 Vbeta and 13 Jbeta primers. Only in-frame clones appear in the TCRdb table, and some are missing; sequencing was by immunoSEQ multiplex PCR. The repertoire holds roughly 140,000 clones, with approximately 77% as singletons. Whole-study results and caveats: Equally common other TCR beta chains were less clonally expanded than HLA-associated ones, a later analysis found. An analysis was carried out later, and it reportedly showed fewer N-insertions in an Asian-associated ancestry cluster than the 666-donor mean. In vitro, three CMV-associated chains proved specific for CMV antigens. Most TCR beta V segments were productive about 90% or about 30% of the time in an earlier analysis.

Germline assignment: CDR1 SGHTA and CDR2 FQGNSA. The V end was cut by 5 bases, the J end by 9 bases, with 13 bases between. The CDR3 sequence is 13 residues long. With respect to this clone: Its antigen is undetermined.

The chain couples TRBV7-2 to TRBJ2-2; the D gene is possibly TRBD2 (5 bases). The sample taken for sequencing was PBMCs. The TCR sequence derives from a man aged 18 to 30 in good health and CMV-seronegative. The CDR3 nucleotides read TGTGCCAGCAGCCCTATAGCGTCCCGGGAGCTGTTTTTT. It codes for CASSPIASRELFF.